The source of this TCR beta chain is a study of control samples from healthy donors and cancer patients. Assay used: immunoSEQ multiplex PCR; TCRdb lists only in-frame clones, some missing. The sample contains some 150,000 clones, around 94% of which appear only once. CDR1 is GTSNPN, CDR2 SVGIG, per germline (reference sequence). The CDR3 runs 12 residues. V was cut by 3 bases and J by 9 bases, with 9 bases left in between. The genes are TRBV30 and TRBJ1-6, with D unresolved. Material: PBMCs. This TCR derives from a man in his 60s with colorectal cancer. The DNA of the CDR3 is TGTGCCTGGAGCGGGATAGGTTCACCCCTCCACTTT. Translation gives CAWSGIGSPLHF.